Shown below are 8 T cell receptor beta chains from a single sample sequenced in a study of cytomegalovirus exposure and HLA in healthy donors. Assay: immunoSEQ multiplex PCR; the TCRdb copy retains only in-frame clones and omits some. Of approximately 100,000 clones in the sample, almost 90% were seen once. Sequenced input: PBMCs. These TCRs come from a young woman in good health and CMV-seronegative.

This chain uses TRBV13 with TRBJ1-3; weak D call: TRBD1 (6 bases). The V gene's germline CDR1 is PRHDT and CDR2 FYEKMQ (reference sequence). V lost 3 bases to trimming and J lost 4 bases, with 10 bases between them. The length of the CDR3 is 14 residues. CDR3 amino acids: CASSFGDTGNTIYF. CDR3 nucleotides: TGTGCCAGCAGCTTTGGGGACACAGGAAACACCATATATTTT.

The chain recombines TRBV11-3 with TRBJ2-2; 14 bases fit TRBD2. The germline V gene has CDR1 SGHNT and CDR2 YENEEA. CDR3 size: 16 residues. Trimming removed 5 bases from V and 4 bases from J; junction bases left unmatched: 3. CDR3: CASSPGLAGGTGELFF. The DNA for the CDR3 is TGTGCCAGCAGCCCCGGACTAGCGGGAGGCACCGGGGAGCTGTTTTTT.

The chain has TRBV18 and TRBJ1-1; a weak D match, TRBD1 (6 bases). The germline V gene has CDR1 KGHSH and CDR2 LQKENI. The V and J ends lost 0 bases and 1 base respectively, with 12 bases between them. This CDR3 has 16 amino acids. The CDR3 nucleotides read TGTGCCAGCTCACCACCATATCAGGGGCCGAACACTGAAGCTTTCTTT. This codes for CASSPPYQGPNTEAFF. The whole variable domain, filled in from reference TRBV18 and TRBJ1-1, reads NAGVMQNPRHLVRRRGQEARLRCSPMKGHSHVYWYRQLPEEGLKFMVYLQKENIIDESGMPKERFSAEFPKEGPSILRIQQVVRGDSAAYFCASSPPYQGPNTEAFFGQGTRLTVV.

The chain carries TRBV6-6 and TRBJ2-7, with D possibly TRBD1 on 6 matching bases. The V end lost 10 bases, the J end lost 2 bases, and 21 bases lay between the germline ends. Germline V CDR1 and CDR2: MNHNY, SVGAGI (reference sequence). The length of the CDR3 is 15 residues. This chain's CDR3 is CATTQTGTNTYEQYF. The DNA for the CDR3 is TGTGCCACAACGCAAACAGGGACAAACACCTACGAGCAGTACTTC.

This chain uses TRBV6-5 with TRBJ2-2; D not certain. The CDR3 has 12 residues. The germline CDR1 and CDR2 sequences are MNHEY and SVGAGI. The V gene lost 9 bases and the J gene lost 1 base, with 6 bases spanning the gap. The CDR3 coding sequence is TGTGCCAGTGGCAAGAACACCGGGGAGCTGTTTTTT. This translates into CASGKNTGELFF.

The chain links TRBV7-3 to TRBJ2-1, with D tentatively TRBD2 (6 bases). V lost 0 bases and J lost 0, with 9 bases in between. Germline CDR1 is SGHTA and CDR2 is FQGTGA. The CDR3 runs to 16 residues. CDR3 region: CASSLTGGVSYNEQFF. Written as DNA, the CDR3 is TGTGCCAGCAGCTTAACCGGCGGGGTCTCCTACAATGAGCAGTTCTTC.

The chain combines TRBV7-2 with TRBJ2-1; weak D call: TRBD1 (6 bases). Looked up from germline, CDR1 is SGHTA and CDR2 is FQGNSA. The CDR3 spans 13 residues. Between the trimmed V and J ends, which lost 4 bases and 6 bases, there was a span of 10 bases. The CDR3 protein is CASSSRQANEQFF. The CDR3 DNA reads as TGTGCCAGCAGCTCTAGACAGGCCAATGAGCAGTTCTTC.

The rearrangement joins TRBV19 to TRBJ2-3; 7 bases are a match to TRBD2. V gave up 7 bases and J gave up 2 bases; unmatched junction bases: 9. Germline V gives CDR1 LNHDA, CDR2 SQIVND (reference sequence). CDR3 size: 15 residues. CDR3 loop: CASKKGLAATDTQYF. The CDR3 nucleotides are TGTGCCAGTAAAAAAGGGCTAGCGGCCACAGATACGCAGTATTTT.